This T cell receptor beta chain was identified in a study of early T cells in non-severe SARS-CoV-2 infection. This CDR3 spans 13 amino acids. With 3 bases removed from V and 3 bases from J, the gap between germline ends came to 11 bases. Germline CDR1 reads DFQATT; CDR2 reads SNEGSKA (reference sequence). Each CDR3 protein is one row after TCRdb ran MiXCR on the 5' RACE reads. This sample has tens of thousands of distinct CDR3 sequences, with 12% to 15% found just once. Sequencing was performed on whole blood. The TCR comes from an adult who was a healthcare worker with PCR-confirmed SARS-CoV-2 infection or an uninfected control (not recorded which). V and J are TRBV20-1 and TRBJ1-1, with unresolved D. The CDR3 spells CSASETEYTEAFF. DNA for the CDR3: TGCAGTGCTAGTGAGACCGAATACACTGAAGCTTTCTTT.